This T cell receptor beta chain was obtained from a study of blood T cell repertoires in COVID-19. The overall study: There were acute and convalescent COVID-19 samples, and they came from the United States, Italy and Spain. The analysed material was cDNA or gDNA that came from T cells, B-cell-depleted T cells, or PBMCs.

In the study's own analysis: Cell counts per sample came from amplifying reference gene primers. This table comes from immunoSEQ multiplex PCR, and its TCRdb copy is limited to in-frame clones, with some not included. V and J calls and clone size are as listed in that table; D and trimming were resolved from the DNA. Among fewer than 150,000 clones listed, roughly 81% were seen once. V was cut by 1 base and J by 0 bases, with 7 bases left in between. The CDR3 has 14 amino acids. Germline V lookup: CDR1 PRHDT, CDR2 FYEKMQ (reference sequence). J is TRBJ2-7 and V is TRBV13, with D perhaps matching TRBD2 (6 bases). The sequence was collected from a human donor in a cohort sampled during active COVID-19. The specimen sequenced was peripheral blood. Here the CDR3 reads CASSLVGSSYEQYF. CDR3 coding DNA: TGTGCCAGCAGCTTAGTCGGGAGCTCCTACGAGCAGTACTTC.